This record looks at one T cell receptor (beta chain) sequence and its context. The target antigen is unknown. These data belong to a study of CD8+ T cells in alopecia areata. Study-wide findings and caveats: Unlike in mice, where it was clearer, TCR sharing across patients was less clear, possibly HLA-related. There were also resident alphabeta T cells of normal skin sequenced in scalp samples. The study found higher clonality in lesional than normal scalp, especially in alopecia totalis/universalis.

After isolation, RNA underwent reverse transcription to generate cDNA as the sequencing template. The repertoire was sequenced with immunoSEQ multiplex PCR; TCRdb's copy has only in-frame clones and lacks some. The sample has fewer than 200,000 clones; roughly 66% are singletons. Peripheral blood, together with lesional scalp punch biopsies, was collected from alopecia areata patients. This CDR3 has 12 residues. CDR1 and CDR2 from the germline V gene are GTSNPN and SVGIG (reference sequence). J was trimmed by 0 bases and V by 8 bases; bases with no gene match: 4. The sample in question was CD8+ T cells sorted from blood, obtained at week 0. This chain uses TRBV30 with TRBJ2-7; TRBD1 aligns across 7 bases. The receptor comes from a human donor with alopecia areata. CDR3 in DNA: TGTGCCACACAGGGGTTCTCCTACGAGCAGTACTTC. Amino acids: CATQGFSYEQYF. Full variable domain (outside the CDR3, taken from reference TRBV30 and TRBJ2-7): SQTIHQWPATLVQPVGSPLSLECTVEGTSNPNLYWYRQAAGRGLQLLFYSVGIGQISSEVPQNLSASRPQDRQFILSSKKLLLSDSGFYLCATQGFSYEQYFGPGTRLTVT.